Listed here are 9 T cell receptor beta chains from one sample, sequenced in a study of blood T cell repertoires in COVID-19. Sequenced by immunoSEQ multiplex PCR; TCRdb stores in-frame clones only, minus some. The table includes approximately 85,000 clones, 75% to 90% detected once. Sequencing used peripheral blood. Source of these receptors: a woman between 45 and 60 years old with active or convalescent COVID-19.

This clone was counted between two and nine times. The genes are TRBV5-6 and TRBJ2-2; 8 bases fit TRBD2. Per germline, CDR1 SGHDT and CDR2 YYEEEE. The CDR3 contains 16 residues. V was pared by 5 bases and J by 7 bases, with 13 bases of the junction left unmatched. DNA for the CDR3: TGTGCCAGCAGGGGACACGGCGGGGGGCCTGGCGGGGAGCTGTTTTTT. It codes for CASRGHGGGPGGELFF.

The count of this clone is one. V and J are TRBV5-1 and TRBJ2-7; 7 nucleotides agree with TRBD2. The junction had 12 bases not matched to a gene; V was cut back by 7 bases and J by 2 bases. Germline V CDR1 and CDR2: SGHRS, YFSETQ. The CDR3 loop spans 15 amino acids. The CDR3 region is CASRSGGRSAYEQYF. CDR3 sequence (DNA): TGCGCCAGCCGATCGGGGGGTCGTAGTGCCTACGAGCAGTACTTC.

The V gene is TRBV9, the J gene TRBJ1-3; D unresolved. Between the trimmed V and J ends, which lost 2 bases and 3 bases, there was a span of 9 bases. CDR3 length: 14 amino acids. The germline gives CDR1 SGDLS, CDR2 YYNGEE. CDR3 loop: CASSVRGGGNTIYF. DNA for the CDR3: TGTGCCAGCAGCGTGCGGGGAGGTGGAAACACCATATATTTT.

The rearrangement links TRBV28 to TRBJ1-2; 9 bases fit TRBD1. The CDR3 runs to 15 residues. CDR1 is MDHEN and CDR2 is SYDVKM in the germline V gene. Trimming took 8 bases from V and 8 from J; bases not matched to a gene: 15. CDR3 DNA sequence: TGTGCCAGCCAACCCCGGGACAGGGCCTTGAGCGGCTACACCTTC. This codes for CASQPRDRALSGYTF.

The rearrangement uses TRBV6-5 and TRBJ1-1, with D possibly being TRBD1 (6 bases). The CDR3 covers 13 residues. Germline values: CDR1 MNHEY, CDR2 SVGAGI. The V end lost 10 bases, the J end lost 4 bases, and 16 bases lay between the germline ends. CDR3 DNA: TGTGCCAACCCACAGGGTAGGCGCACTGAAGCTTTCTTT. It encodes CANPQGRRTEAFF.

This sequence joins TRBV14 and TRBJ1-2; perhaps TRBD1 as D (6 bases). The V end lost 4 bases, the J end lost 6 bases, and 15 bases lay between the germline ends. Germline V gene sequence: CDR1 SGHDN, CDR2 FVKESK. CDR3 size: 14 residues. CDR3 amino acids: CASSLWTDADGYTF. CDR3 nucleotide sequence: TGTGCCAGCAGCCTATGGACAGATGCCGATGGCTACACCTTC.

This clone was detected only a few times. This sequence joins TRBV3-1 (or the pseudogene TRBV3-2) and TRBJ2-2, with TRBD2 matching 10 bases. The CDR3 contains 17 residues. The J segment lost 5 bases and the V segment lost 0 bases, leaving 6 bases of the junction unmatched. Germline assignment: CDR1 LGHDT and CDR2 YNNKEL (reference sequence). The CDR3 protein is CASSQEVAGGWTGELFF. CDR3 in DNA: TGTGCCAGCAGCCAAGAGGTAGCGGGGGGCTGGACCGGGGAGCTGTTTTTT.

V is TRBV5-6 and J is TRBJ1-6; D is uncertain. This CDR3 contains 12 residues. Trimming pared 1 base from V and 13 bases from J, leaving 9 bases between. Germline V gives CDR1 SGHDT, CDR2 YYEEEE. The CDR3 DNA sequence: TGTGCCAGCAGCTTGACAGTAGAGCCCCTCCACTTT. Protein sequence: CASSLTVEPLHF.

The chain is built from TRBV24-1 and TRBJ2-7; 10 nucleotides agree with TRBD1. CDR3 length: 15 amino acids. The ends lost 4 bases at V and 4 bases at J; junction bases unmatched: 6. Per the germline V gene, CDR1 is KGHDR and CDR2 is SFDVKD. CDR3 amino acids: CATSDTTGGRYEQYF. Here the CDR3 DNA reads TGTGCCACCAGTGACACGACAGGGGGCAGGTACGAGCAGTACTTC.